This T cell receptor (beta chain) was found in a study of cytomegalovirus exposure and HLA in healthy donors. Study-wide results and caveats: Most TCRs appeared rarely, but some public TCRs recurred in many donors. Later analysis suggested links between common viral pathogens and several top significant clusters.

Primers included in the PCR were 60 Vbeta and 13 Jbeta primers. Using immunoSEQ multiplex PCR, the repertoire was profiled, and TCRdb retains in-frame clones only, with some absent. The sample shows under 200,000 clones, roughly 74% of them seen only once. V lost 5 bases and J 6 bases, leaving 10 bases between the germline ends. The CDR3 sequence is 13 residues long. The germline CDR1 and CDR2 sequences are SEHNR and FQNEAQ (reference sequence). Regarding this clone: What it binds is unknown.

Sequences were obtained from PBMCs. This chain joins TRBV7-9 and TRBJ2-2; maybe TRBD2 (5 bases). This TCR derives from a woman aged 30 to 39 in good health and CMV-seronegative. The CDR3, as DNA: TGTGCCAGCAGCATAGGACTCGCCGGGGAGCTGTTTTTT. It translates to CASSIGLAGELFF.